This passage covers 25 T cell receptor beta chains from one sample sequenced in a study of blood T cell repertoires in COVID-19. Data came from immunoSEQ multiplex PCR; TCRdb stores just in-frame clones and leaves some out. Here the sample spans tens of thousands of clones, roughly 89% being singletons. The sample consisted of peripheral blood. All receptors come from a human donor with acute or convalescent COVID-19. The donor label of this sample is uncertain.

This clone was detected once. V gene TRBV3-1 (or the pseudogene TRBV3-2) combines with J gene TRBJ2-2; TRBD2 matches at 12 bases. Germline CDR1 reads LGHDT; CDR2 reads YNNKEL (reference sequence). This CDR3 is built from 16 residues. Losses at the gene ends were 4 bases for V and 3 bases for J; bases not matched to a gene: 3. CDR3 residues: CASSLGLAGYTGELFF. The DNA for the CDR3 is TGTGCCAGCAGCCTCGGACTAGCGGGATACACCGGGGAGCTGTTTTTT.

This rearrangement joins TRBV3-1 (or the pseudogene TRBV3-2) to TRBJ2-5, with D perhaps TRBD2 (6 bases). Germline CDR1 LGHDT, CDR2 YNNKEL (reference sequence). This CDR3 region has 15 residues. V was pared by 0 bases and J by 4 bases, with 12 bases between. The CDR3 protein is CASSQDHGSTETQYF. The DNA for the CDR3 is TGTGCCAGCAGCCAAGATCACGGGAGTACAGAGACCCAGTACTTC.

The rearrangement uses TRBV3-1 (or the pseudogene TRBV3-2) and TRBJ2-7; TRBD1 is a possible D gene (5 bases). Per the germline V gene, CDR1 is LGHDT and CDR2 is YNNKEL (reference sequence). This CDR3 is built from 17 residues. Trimming stripped 0 bases from V and 7 bases from J, with 22 bases between. The CDR3 DNA is TGTGCCAGCAGCCAAGATCTAGGGGCCCCCGCATGGGGAGAGCAGTACTTC. Amino acids: CASSQDLGAPAWGEQYF.

J is TRBJ1-3 and V is TRBV19, with D maybe TRBD1 (6 bases). The CDR3 covers 14 residues. The V end lost 5 bases, the J end lost 5 bases, and 13 bases lay between the germline ends. The germline V gene has CDR1 LNHDA and CDR2 SQIVND (reference sequence). CDR3 in amino acids: CASSFGQIRNTIYF. The CDR3 DNA sequence: TGTGCCAGTAGTTTCGGACAGATACGAAACACCATATATTTT.

This chain connects TRBV18 to TRBJ2-5, with 12 bases lining up with TRBD1. CDR1 and CDR2 (germline): KGHSH, LQKENI. Trimming at V came to 8 bases and at J to 2 bases, leaving 6 bases not matched to a gene. The CDR3 runs to 15 residues. The CDR3 DNA sequence: TGTGCCAGCCTTCGGGACAGGGGGCCTCAAGAGACCCAGTACTTC. Translation gives CASLRDRGPQETQYF.

DNA for the CDR3: TGCGCCAGCACCCAACCCCAGTTGGAGGGAACTAATGAAAAACTGTTTTTT. This encodes CASTQPQLEGTNEKLFF. The V and J genes are TRBV23-1 and TRBJ1-4, with D uncertain. TRBV23-1 is an ORF; its function is uncertain. V dropped 7 bases and J dropped 1 base, with 19 bases sitting between them. This CDR3 contains 17 residues.

The chain joins TRBV3-1 (or the pseudogene TRBV3-2) to TRBJ2-2; TRBD2 agrees at 12 bases. CDR3 length: 18 amino acids. Germline V gene lookup returns CDR1 LGHDT and CDR2 YNNKEL (reference sequence). V lost 4 bases and J lost 2; bases outside the gene matches: 8. The CDR3 loop reads CASSLRPLAGGNTGELFF. For the CDR3, the DNA is TGTGCCAGCAGCCTCCGCCCACTAGCGGGAGGAAACACCGGGGAGCTGTTTTTT.

The rearrangement uses TRBV6-6 and TRBJ1-4, with a possible D match to TRBD1 (6 bases). The CDR3 covers 13 residues. Germline lookup yields CDR1 MNHNY and CDR2 SVGAGI (reference sequence). Trimming took 2 bases from V and 7 from J, leaving 8 bases between them. CDR3 region: CASSYGTLEKLFF. In DNA, the CDR3 is TGTGCCAGCAGTTACGGGACACTTGAAAAACTGTTTTTT.

There are a few counts of this clone. The chain couples TRBV6-2 or TRBV6-3 to TRBJ1-5; possible D gene TRBD1, 5 bases. CDR1 is MNHEY and CDR2 is SVGEGT in the germline V gene. Between the trimmed V and J ends, which lost 5 bases and 3 bases, there was a span of 14 bases. The CDR3 sequence is 15 residues long. The CDR3 sequence: CASSRGEGVNQPQHF. The CDR3 DNA reads as TGTGCCAGCAGTCGCGGTGAAGGGGTCAATCAGCCCCAGCATTTT.

The gene calls are TRBV30 and TRBJ2-1; the match to TRBD2 covers 11 bases. Germline CDR1 is GTSNPN and CDR2 is SVGIG (reference sequence). V dropped 0 bases and J dropped 2; count of bases not matched to a gene: 3. The CDR3 covers 16 residues. The chain's CDR3 is CAWSVIAGGTYNEQFF. CDR3 sequence (DNA): TGTGCCTGGAGTGTTATAGCGGGGGGGACCTACAATGAGCAGTTCTTC.

The V call is TRBV6-5, the J call TRBJ2-7, with TRBD2 as a possible D gene (7 bases). The CDR3 extends over 14 amino acids. CDR1 is MNHEY and CDR2 is SVGAGI in the germline V gene. Trimming removed 7 bases at V and 5 bases at J, with 18 bases between. The CDR3 DNA reads TGTGCCAGCAAATTTTCGGGGGCGGGGGACGAGCAGTACGTC. Protein sequence: CASKFSGAGDEQYV.

This clone was detected only once. The rearrangement uses TRBV11-3 and TRBJ2-1; 7 nucleotides agree with TRBD2. From germline, CDR1 is SGHNT and CDR2 YENEEA. The V gene end was trimmed by 5 bases and the J gene end by 6 bases; junction bases not matched to a gene: 4. This CDR3 region has 13 residues. The CDR3 region has the DNA TGTGCCAGCAGCATAGCGGGTTCCAATGAGCAGTTCTTC. Amino acids: CASSIAGSNEQFF.

The J gene is TRBJ2-1, the V gene TRBV4-2; TRBD2 might be the D (6 bases). The germline V gene encodes CDR1 LGHNA and CDR2 YNFKEQ. V dropped 4 bases and J dropped 7 bases, with 14 bases sitting between them. The CDR3 contains 14 residues. As DNA, the CDR3 is TGTGCCAGCAGCCCGGGACTCCTCGGGAATGAGCAGTTCTTC. Protein sequence: CASSPGLLGNEQFF.

This clone was counted a few times. V is TRBV11-2 and J is TRBJ2-7, with TRBD1 matching 8 bases. V lost 5 bases to trimming and J lost 1 base; unmatched junction nucleotides: 7. The CDR3 runs to 15 residues. The germline gives CDR1 SGHAT, CDR2 FQNNGV. The CDR3 DNA reads TGTGCCAGCAGCCCAGGGGGGACAGGATCCTACGAGCAGTACTTC. It translates to CASSPGGTGSYEQYF.

This clone has only one observation. A junction end diverges from the germline sequence, so it may reflect a read error. This chain links TRBV27 with TRBJ2-5, with a weak D call TRBD1 (5 bases). Germline V CDR1 and CDR2: MNHEY, SMNVEV (reference sequence). The CDR3 covers 14 residues. CDR3 loop: CASSLLGRGESQYF. Written as DNA, the CDR3 is TGTGCCAGCAGTCTACTCGGAAGGGGTGAGAGCCAGTACTTC.

The V gene is TRBV28, the J gene TRBJ2-1, with 13 bases matching TRBD2. Germline V lookup: CDR1 MDHEN, CDR2 SYDVKM. J lost 9 bases, V lost 1 base, and 6 bases had no gene match. There are 16 residues in the CDR3. The CDR3 DNA sequence: TGTGCCAGCAGTTTATTCGGACTAGCGGGAGTAAGTGAGCAGTTCTTC. It yields the protein CASSLFGLAGVSEQFF.

DNA for the CDR3: TGTGCCAGCAGCCCTGGGCCAGGGGTAGTAAAACTGTTTTTT. Amino acid sequence: CASSPGPGVVKLFF. The rearrangement links TRBV7-2 to TRBJ1-4; TRBD1 might be the D (6 bases). The CDR3 is made up of 14 amino acids. V was shortened by 5 bases and J by 10 bases, with 17 bases between the two germline ends. In germline, CDR1 is SGHTA, CDR2 FQGNSA. The variable domain in full, completed from reference TRBV7-2 and TRBJ1-4, reads GAGVSQSPSNKVTEKGKDVELRCDPISGHTALYWYRQSLGQGLEFLIYFQGNSAPDKSGLPSDRFSAERTGGSVSTLTIQRTQQEDSAVYLCASSPGPGVVKLFFGSGTQLSVL.

The rearrangement uses TRBV6-6 and TRBJ2-7, with 11 bases aligning to TRBD2. The germline gives CDR1 MNHNY, CDR2 SVGAGI (reference sequence). Trimming removed 6 bases from V and 0 bases from J; junction bases left unmatched: 4. The CDR3 covers 15 residues. In DNA, the CDR3 is TGTGCCAGCAGCAATCTAGCGGGGGGCTCCTACGAGCAGTACTTC. This gives the protein CASSNLAGGSYEQYF.

The chain uses TRBV4-1 and TRBJ1-5; D might be TRBD1 (5 bases). CDR1 MGHRA and CDR2 YSYEKL come from the germline V gene. V lost 1 base to trimming and J lost 0 bases, with 13 bases between them. CDR3 length: 17 residues. The CDR3 sequence: CASSQGDRTYSNQPQHF. In DNA form, the CDR3 reads TGCGCCAGCAGCCAAGGAGACAGAACCTATAGCAATCAGCCCCAGCATTTT.

The chain combines TRBV7-3 with TRBJ2-5; 14 bases agree with TRBD2. Germline V gene data show CDR1 as SGHTA and CDR2 as FQGTGA. This CDR3 has 16 amino acids. Trimming cost V 5 bases and J 2 bases; bases outside gene matches: 4. The CDR3 nucleotides read TGTGCCAGCAGCCACGGACTAGCGGGGGGTCAAGAGACCCAGTACTTC. This translates into CASSHGLAGGQETQYF.

CDR3 nucleotides: TGTGCCAGCAGTCGGGCGGGGGCATTCACAGATACGCAGTATTTT. Residues: CASSRAGAFTDTQYF. The chain is built from TRBV27 and TRBJ2-3; D may be TRBD2 (7 bases). The germline V gene has CDR1 MNHEY and CDR2 SMNVEV (reference sequence). V was pared by 5 bases and J by 2 bases, with 14 bases between. This CDR3 region has 15 residues.

This clone was seen a single time. This rearrangement joins TRBV6-5 to TRBJ2-3; possible D gene TRBD1, 5 bases. In germline, CDR1 is MNHEY, CDR2 SVGAGI. Trimming shortened V by 2 bases and J by 4 bases, and 7 bases separated the two germline ends. This CDR3 is 13 amino acids long. CDR3 residues: CASSYLRADTQYF. DNA of the CDR3: TGTGCCAGCAGTTACCTCAGGGCAGATACGCAGTATTTT.

This chain joins TRBV27 and TRBJ2-5; 10 bases are a match to TRBD2. CDR1 is MNHEY, CDR2 SMNVEV, per germline (reference sequence). V lost 6 bases to trimming and J lost 4 bases; unmatched junction nucleotides: 2. CDR3 length: 13 residues. The chain's CDR3 is CASRIAGGETQYF. The DNA for the CDR3 is TGTGCCAGCAGAATAGCGGGAGGAGAGACCCAGTACTTC.

This rearrangement joins TRBV21-1 to TRBJ1-1; the table calls TRBD1, which could not be checked here. TRBV21-1 is a pseudogene segment. CDR3 length: 16 residues. In nucleotides, the CDR3 is TGTGCCAGCAGCAAAGGGACAGGGGGCTCGAACACTGAAGCTTTCTTT. This translates into CASSKGTGGSNTEAFF.

The V call is TRBV6-6, the J call TRBJ1-4; D might be TRBD1 (6 bases). The CDR3 is 16 amino acids. Germline V gene data show CDR1 as MNHNY and CDR2 as SVGAGI (reference sequence). V was trimmed by 4 bases and J by 0 bases, leaving 12 bases between them. The DNA for the CDR3 is TGTGCCAGCAGTTTCGGACAGACCTCAACTAATGAAAAACTGTTTTTT. This sequence encodes CASSFGQTSTNEKLFF.